This TCR beta chain appears in the sequencing data of a study of blood T cells in healthy people across ages. Study-level findings and limits: Comparison with aged donors showed that long-lived donors had more naive CD4+ cells and higher diversity.

Regarding this clonotype: No antigen is known for it.

Together with a sample-barcoded 5' primer, a J-beta primer mix was included in a second PCR lasting about 6 to 11 cycles. In TCRdb, the 5' RACE reads were re-called with MiXCR into one record per CDR3 protein. The repertoire holds hundreds of thousands of distinct CDR3 sequences, with approximately 22% as singletons. The V end lost 2 bases, the J end lost 3 bases, and 14 bases lay between the germline ends. The CDR3 consists of 17 residues. Germline V gives CDR1 MGHRA, CDR2 YSYEKL. The TCR comes from a man between 65 and 79 years old in good health. The sample comprised blood. The chain combines TRBV4-1 with TRBJ1-6; TRBD1 is a possible D gene (5 bases). CDR3 region: CASSQLRAGHYNSPLHF. The CDR3 nucleotides are TGCGCCAGCAGCCAACTTCGGGCAGGGCACTATAATTCACCCCTCCACTTT.